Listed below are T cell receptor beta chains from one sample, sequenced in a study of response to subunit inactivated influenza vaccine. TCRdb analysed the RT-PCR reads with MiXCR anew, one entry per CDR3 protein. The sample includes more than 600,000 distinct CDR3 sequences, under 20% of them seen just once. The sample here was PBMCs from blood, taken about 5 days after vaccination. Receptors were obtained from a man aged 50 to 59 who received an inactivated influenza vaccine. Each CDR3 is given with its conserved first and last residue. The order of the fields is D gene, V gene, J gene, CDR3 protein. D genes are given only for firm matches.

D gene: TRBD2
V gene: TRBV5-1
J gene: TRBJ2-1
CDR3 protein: CASMLQRTSGYNEQFF

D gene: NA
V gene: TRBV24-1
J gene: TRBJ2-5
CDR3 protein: CATSGTPPEEETQYF

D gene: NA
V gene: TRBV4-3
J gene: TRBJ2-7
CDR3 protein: CASSQEEGRQYF

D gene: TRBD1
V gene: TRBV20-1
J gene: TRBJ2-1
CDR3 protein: CSALGQADEQFF

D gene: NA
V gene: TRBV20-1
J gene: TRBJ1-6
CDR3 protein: CSARREISSFSPANSPLHF

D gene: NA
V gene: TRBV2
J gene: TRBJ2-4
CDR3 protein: CASSEFPGDAKNIQYF

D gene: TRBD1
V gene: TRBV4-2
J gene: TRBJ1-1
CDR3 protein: CASSQKAGGFEAFF

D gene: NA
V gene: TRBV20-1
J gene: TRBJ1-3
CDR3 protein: CSASRESLVGNTIYF

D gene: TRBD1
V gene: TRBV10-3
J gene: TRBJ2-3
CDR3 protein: CATGGQGGSDTQYF

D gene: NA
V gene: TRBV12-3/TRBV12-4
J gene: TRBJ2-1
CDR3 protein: CATRGIGNEQFF

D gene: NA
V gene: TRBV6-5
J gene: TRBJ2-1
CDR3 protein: CASSYSRGTRDEQFF

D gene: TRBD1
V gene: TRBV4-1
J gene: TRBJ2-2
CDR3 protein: CASSRGQGNTGELFF

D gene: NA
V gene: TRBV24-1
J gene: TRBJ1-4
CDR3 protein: CATSDFGDILFF

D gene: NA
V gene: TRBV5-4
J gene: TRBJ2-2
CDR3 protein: CASSPRGIGQNTGELFF

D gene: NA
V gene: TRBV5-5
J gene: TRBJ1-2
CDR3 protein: CASSLETGPSGYTF

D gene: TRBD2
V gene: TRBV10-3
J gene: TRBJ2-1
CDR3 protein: CATTQAGTSGGGPYNEQFF

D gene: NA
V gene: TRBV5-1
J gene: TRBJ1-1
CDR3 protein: CASSLVSYAEAFF

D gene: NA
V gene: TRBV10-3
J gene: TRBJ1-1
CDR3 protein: CAIREGGTEAFF

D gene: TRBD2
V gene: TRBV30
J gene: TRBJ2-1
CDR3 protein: CAWSSASGRRLNEQFF

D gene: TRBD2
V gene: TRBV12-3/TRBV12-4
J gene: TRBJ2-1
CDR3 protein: CASSVGLAGDFEQFF

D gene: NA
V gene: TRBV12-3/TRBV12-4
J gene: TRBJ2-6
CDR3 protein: CASSVGGGGANVLTF

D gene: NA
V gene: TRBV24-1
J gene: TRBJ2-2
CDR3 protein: CATSDPGENTGELFF

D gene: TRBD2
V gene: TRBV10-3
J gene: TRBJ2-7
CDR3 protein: CAIREREGSYEQYF

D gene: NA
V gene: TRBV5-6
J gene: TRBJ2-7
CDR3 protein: CASSLGAGQYF

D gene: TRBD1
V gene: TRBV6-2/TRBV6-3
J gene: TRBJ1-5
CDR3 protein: CASSYIGQGNQPQHF

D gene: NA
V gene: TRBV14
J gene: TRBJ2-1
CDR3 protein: CASSQVGKGRNEQFF

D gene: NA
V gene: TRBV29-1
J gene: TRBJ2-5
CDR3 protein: CSVEVWAGETQYF

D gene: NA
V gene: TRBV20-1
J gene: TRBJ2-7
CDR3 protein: CSAAPRLVTYEQYF

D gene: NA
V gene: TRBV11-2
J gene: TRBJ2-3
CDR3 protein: CASSFVGHLSDTQYF

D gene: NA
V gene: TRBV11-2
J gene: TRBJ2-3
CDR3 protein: CASSLVFRVASHTQYF

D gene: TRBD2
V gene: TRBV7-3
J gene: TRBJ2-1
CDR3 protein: CASATDSGSSNNEQFF

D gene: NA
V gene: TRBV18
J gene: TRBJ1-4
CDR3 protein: CASSPRGQKGLFF

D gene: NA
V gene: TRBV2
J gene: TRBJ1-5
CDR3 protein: CASSEDRVSQPQHF

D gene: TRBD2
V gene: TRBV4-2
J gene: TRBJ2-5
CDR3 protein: CASSQGTSGGAVETQYF

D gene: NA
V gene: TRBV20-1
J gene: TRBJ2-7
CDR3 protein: CSASKPRDGSYEQYF

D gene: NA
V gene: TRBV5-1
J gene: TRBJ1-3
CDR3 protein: CASSTGRRPPGNTIYF

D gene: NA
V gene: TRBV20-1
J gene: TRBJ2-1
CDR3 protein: CSASGSGHNEQFF

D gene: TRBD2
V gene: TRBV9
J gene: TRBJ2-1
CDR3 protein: CASSAAGLAVDNEQFF

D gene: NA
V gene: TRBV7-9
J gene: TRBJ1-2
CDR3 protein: CASSLYTNYGYTF

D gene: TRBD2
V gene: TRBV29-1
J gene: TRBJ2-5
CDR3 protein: CSVEDRLAGEETQYF

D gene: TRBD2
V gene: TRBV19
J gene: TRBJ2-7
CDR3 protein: CASRAGRANYEQYF

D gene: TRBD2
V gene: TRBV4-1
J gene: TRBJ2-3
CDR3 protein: CASSQVPATSGGTTDTQYF

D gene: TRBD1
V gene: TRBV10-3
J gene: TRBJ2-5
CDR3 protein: CAMKQGAGETQYF

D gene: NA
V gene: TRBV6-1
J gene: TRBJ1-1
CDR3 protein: CASSEGRAEAFF

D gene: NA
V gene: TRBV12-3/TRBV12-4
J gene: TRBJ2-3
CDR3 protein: CASRLSGGTDTQYF

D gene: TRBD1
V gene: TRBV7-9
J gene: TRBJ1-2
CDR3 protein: CASSLARQGDYGYTF

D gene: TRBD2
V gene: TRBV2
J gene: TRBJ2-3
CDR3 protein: CASSESGLAGTDTQYF

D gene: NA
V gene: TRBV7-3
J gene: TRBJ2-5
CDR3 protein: CASSEENGSGQTQYF

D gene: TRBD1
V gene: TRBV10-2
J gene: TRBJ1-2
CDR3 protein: CASSDRGPVYGYTF

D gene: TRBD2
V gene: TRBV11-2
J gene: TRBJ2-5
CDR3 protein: CASSRLAGETQYF

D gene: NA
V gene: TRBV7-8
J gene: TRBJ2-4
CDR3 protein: CASSPLGAGNIQYF

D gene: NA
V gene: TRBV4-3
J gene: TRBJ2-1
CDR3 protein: CASSQADSLYNEQFF

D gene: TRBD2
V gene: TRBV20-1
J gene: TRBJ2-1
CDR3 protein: CSARDLLAGGPNEQFF

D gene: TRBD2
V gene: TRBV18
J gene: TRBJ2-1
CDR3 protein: CASSPPGLGDFEQFF

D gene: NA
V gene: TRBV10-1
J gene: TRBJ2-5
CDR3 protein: CASSESSGQETQYF

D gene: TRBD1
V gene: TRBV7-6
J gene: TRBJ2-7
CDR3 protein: CASSLEGSWGTGIYEQYF

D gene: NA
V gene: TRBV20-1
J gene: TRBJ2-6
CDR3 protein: CSAPRQVPGANVLTF

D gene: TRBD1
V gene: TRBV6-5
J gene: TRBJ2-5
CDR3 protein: CASSSVTGGGETQYF